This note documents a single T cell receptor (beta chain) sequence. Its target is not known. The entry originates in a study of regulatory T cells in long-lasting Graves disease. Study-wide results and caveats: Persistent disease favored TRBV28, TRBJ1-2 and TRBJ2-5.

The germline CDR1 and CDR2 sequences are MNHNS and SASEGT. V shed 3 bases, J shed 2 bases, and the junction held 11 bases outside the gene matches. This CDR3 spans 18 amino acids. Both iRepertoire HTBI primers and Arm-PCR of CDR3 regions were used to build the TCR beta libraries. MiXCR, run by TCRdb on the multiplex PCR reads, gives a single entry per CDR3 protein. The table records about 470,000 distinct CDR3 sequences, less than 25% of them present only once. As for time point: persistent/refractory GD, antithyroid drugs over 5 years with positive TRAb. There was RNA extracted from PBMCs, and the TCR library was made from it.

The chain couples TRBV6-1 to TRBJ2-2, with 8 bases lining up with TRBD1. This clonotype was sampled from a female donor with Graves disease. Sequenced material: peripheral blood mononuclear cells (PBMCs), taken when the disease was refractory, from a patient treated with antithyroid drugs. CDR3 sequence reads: CASSDTVGTGTNTGELFF. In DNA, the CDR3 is TGTGCCAGCAGTGATACCGTGGGGACAGGAACTAACACCGGGGAGCTGTTTTTT.